This is a list of T cell receptor beta chains from one sample in a study of PD-L1 blockade in urothelial cancer. The method was immunoSEQ multiplex PCR; TCRdb's version includes in-frame clones alone and lacks a portion of them. The table records under 55,000 clones, 84% of them present only once. The sequenced sample was PBMCs, obtained around atezolizumab (anti-PD-L1) treatment. The origin of the receptors is a man aged 35-49 years with urothelial cancer. CDR3s include the opening cysteine and the closing phenylalanine or tryptophan. D genes are given only for firm matches. Only some rows state a clone size, as once, few, many or a class for expanded clones.

V: TRBV20-1
D: .
size: .
J: TRBJ2-1
CDR3: CSVGPRDEQFF
DNA: TGCAGTGTCGGCCCCAGGGATGAGCAGTTCTTC

V: TRBV30
D: .
size: .
J: TRBJ1-4
CDR3: CAWSPPGYVEKLFF
DNA: TGTGCCTGGAGTCCCCCGGGTTACGTTGAAAAACTGTTTTTT

V: TRBV28
D: TRBD2
size: .
J: TRBJ2-7
CDR3: CASTKGGAGTYEQYF
DNA: TGTGCCAGCACCAAGGGAGGGGCGGGGACCTACGAGCAGTACTTC

V: TRBV7-2
D: .
size: .
J: TRBJ1-5
CDR3: CASSLGIPTANQPQHF
DNA: TGTGCCAGCAGCTTAGGAATTCCCACAGCAAATCAGCCCCAGCATTTT

V: TRBV27
D: TRBD2
size: .
J: TRBJ2-1
CDR3: CASSGGAGVRNEQFF
DNA: TGTGCCAGCTCTGGGGGAGCGGGAGTTAGGAATGAGCAGTTCTTC

V: TRBV29-1
D: TRBD1
size: .
J: TRBJ2-2
CDR3: CSARDRGLTGELFF
DNA: TGCAGCGCTAGGGACAGGGGGCTCACCGGGGAGCTGTTTTTT

V: TRBV7-9
D: TRBD1
size: .
J: TRBJ1-3
CDR3: CASSPPGTGVGNTIYF
DNA: TGTGCCAGCAGCCCCCCCGGGACAGGGGTTGGAAACACCATATATTTT

V: TRBV6-5
D: .
size: .
J: TRBJ1-3
CDR3: CASSYSKHTPGNTIYF
DNA: TGTGCCAGCAGTTACTCGAAGCATACCCCTGGAAACACCATATATTTT

V: TRBV27
D: .
size: .
J: TRBJ1-5
CDR3: CASSFKGHNQPQHF
DNA: TGTGCCAGCAGTTTTAAGGGACACAATCAGCCCCAGCATTTT

V: TRBV10-3
D: .
size: once
J: TRBJ1-5
CDR3: CATSPSSNQPQHF
DNA: TGTGCCACCTCGCCCAGTTCGAATCAGCCCCAGCATTTT

V: TRBV28
D: TRBD1
size: .
J: TRBJ1-2
CDR3: CASSAGVGGYYGYTF
DNA: TGTGCCAGCAGTGCCGGGGTAGGGGGCTATTATGGCTACACCTTC